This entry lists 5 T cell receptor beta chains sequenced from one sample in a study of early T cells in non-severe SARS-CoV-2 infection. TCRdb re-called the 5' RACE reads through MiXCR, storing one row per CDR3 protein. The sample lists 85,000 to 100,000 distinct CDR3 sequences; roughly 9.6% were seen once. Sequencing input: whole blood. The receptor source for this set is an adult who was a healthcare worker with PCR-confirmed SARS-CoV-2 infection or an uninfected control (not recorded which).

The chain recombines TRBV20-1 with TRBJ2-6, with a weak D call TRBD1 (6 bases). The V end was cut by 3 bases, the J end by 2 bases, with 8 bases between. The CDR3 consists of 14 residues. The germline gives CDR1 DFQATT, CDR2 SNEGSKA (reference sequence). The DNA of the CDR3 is TGCAGTGCTAGCAGGGGTACTGGGGCCAACGTCCTGACTTTC. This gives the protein CSASRGTGANVLTF.

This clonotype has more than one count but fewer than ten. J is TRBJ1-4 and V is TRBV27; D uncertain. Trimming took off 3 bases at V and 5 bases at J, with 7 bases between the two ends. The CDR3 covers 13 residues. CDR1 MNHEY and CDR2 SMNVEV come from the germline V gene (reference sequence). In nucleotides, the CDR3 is TGTGCCAGCAGTTTTCGGCAAAATGAAAAACTGTTTTTT. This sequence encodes CASSFRQNEKLFF.

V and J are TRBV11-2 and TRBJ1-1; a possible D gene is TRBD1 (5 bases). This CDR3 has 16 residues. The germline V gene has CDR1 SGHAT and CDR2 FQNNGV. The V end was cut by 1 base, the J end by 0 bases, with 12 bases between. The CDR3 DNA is TGTGCCAGCAGCTTAGGAGGGGTAGGGATGAACACTGAAGCTTTCTTT. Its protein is CASSLGGVGMNTEAFF.

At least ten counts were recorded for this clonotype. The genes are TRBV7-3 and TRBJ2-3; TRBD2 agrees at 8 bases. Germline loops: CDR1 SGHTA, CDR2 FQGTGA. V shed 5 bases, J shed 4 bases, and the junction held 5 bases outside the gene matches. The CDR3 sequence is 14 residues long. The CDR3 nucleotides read TGTGCCAGCAGCCTTGGACTAGCTTCAGATACGCAGTATTTT. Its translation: CASSLGLASDTQYF.

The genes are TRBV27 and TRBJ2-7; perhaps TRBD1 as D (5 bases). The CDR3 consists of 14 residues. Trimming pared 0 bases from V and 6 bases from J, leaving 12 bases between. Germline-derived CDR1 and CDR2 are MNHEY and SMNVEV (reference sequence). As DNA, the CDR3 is TGTGCCAGCAGTTTATCAGGGGCTGGTTTCGAGCAGTACTTC. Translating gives CASSLSGAGFEQYF.